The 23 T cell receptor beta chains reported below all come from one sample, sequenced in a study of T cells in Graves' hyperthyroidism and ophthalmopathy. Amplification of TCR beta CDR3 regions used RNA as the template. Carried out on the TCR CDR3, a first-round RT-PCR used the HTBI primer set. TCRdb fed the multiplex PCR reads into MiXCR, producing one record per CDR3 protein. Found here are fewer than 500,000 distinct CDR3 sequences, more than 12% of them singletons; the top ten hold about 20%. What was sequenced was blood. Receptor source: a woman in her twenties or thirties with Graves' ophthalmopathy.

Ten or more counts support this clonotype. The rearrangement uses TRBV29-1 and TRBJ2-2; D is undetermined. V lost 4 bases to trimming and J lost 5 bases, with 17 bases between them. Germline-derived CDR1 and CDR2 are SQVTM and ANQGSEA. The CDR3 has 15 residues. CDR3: CSVGPDPSPTGELFF. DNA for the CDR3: TGCAGCGTTGGGCCGGACCCGTCCCCAACCGGGGAGCTGTTTTTT.

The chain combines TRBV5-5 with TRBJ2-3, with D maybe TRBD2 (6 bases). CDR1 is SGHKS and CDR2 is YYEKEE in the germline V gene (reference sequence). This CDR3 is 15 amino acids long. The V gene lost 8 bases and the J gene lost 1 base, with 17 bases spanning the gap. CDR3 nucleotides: TGTGCCAGTGCGTTGGGGGGTAGGGGCACAGATACGCAGTATTTT. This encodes CASALGGRGTDTQYF. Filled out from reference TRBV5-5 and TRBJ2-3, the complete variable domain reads DAGVTQSPTHLIKTRGQQVTLRCSPISGHKSVSWYQQVLGQGPQFIFQYYEKEERGRGNFPDRFSARQFPNYSSELNVNALLLGDSALYLCASALGGRGTDTQYFGPGTRLTVL.

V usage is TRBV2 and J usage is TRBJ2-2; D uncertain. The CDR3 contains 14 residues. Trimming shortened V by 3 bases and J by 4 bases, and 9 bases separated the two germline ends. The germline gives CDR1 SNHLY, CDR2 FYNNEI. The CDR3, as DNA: TGTGCCAGCAGTGAGATAGGGCTCACCGGGGAGCTGTTTTTT. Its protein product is CASSEIGLTGELFF.

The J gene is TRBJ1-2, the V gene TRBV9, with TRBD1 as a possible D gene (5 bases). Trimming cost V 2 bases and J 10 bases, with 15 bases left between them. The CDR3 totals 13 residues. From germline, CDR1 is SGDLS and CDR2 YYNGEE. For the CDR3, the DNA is TGTGCCAGCAGCGTGGCCCCAGGGCAGGTCTACACCTTC. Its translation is CASSVAPGQVYTF.

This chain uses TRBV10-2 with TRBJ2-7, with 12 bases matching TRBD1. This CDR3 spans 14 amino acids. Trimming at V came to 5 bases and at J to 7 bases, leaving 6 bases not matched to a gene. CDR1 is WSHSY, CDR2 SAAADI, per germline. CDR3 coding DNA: TGCGCCAGCAGTATGGGACAGGGGGCCGGTGAGCAGTACTTC. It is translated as CASSMGQGAGEQYF.

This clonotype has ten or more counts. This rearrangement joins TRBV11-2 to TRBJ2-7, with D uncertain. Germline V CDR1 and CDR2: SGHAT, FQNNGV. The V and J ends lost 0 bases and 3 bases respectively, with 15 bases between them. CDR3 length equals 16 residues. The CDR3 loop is CASSLDPISGFYEQYF. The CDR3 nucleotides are TGTGCCAGCAGCTTAGATCCCATTTCAGGCTTCTACGAGCAGTACTTC. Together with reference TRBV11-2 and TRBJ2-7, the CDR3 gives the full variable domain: EAGVAQSPRYKIIEKRQSVAFWCNPISGHATLYWYQQILGQGPKLLIQFQNNGVVDDSQLPKDRFSAERLKGVDSTLKIQPAKLEDSAVYLCASSLDPISGFYEQYFGPGTRLTVT.

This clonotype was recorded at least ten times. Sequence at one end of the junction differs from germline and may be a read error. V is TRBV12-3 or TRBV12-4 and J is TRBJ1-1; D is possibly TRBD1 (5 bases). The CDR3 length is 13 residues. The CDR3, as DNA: TGTGCCTGCAGTAAGGGGAAACGGGCTGAAGCTTTCTTT. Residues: CACSKGKRAEAFF.

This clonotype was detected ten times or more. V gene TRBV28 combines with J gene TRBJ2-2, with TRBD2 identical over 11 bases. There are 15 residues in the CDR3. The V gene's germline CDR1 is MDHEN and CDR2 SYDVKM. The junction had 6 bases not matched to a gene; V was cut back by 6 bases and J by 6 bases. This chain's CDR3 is CASRKTSGAAGELFF. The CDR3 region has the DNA TGTGCCAGCAGAAAGACTAGCGGGGCCGCCGGGGAGCTGTTTTTT. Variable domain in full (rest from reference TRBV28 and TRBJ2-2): DVKVTQSSRYLVKRTGEKVFLECVQDMDHENMFWYRQDPGLGLRLIYFSYDVKMKEKGDIPEGYSVSREKKERFSLILESASTNQTSMYLCASRKTSGAAGELFFGEGSRLTVL.

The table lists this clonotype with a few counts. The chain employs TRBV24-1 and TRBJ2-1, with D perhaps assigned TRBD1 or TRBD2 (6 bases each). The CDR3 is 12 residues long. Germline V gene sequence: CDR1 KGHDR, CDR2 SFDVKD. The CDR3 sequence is CVEGGSYNEQFF. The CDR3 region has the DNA TGTGTTGAGGGGGGCTCCTACAATGAGCAGTTCTTC.

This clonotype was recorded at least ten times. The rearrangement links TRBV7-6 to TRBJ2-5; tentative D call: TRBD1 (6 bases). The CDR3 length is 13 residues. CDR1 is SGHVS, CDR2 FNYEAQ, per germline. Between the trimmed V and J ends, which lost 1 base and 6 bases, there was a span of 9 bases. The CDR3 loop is CASSLVQGQTQYF. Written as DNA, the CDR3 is TGTGCCAGCAGCTTAGTACAGGGCCAGACCCAGTACTTC.

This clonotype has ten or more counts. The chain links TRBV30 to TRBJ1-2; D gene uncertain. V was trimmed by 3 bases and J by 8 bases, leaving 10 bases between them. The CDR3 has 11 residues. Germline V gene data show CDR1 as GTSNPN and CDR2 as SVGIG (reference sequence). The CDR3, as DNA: TGTGCCTGGAGCCTGCTTGGGGGCTACACCTTC. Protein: CAWSLLGGYTF.

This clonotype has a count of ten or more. The CDR3 reads CASSQGTGSGNTIYF. CDR3 sequence (DNA): TGTGCCAGCAGCCAAGGCACGGGTTCTGGAAACACCATATATTTT. This chain connects TRBV3-1 to TRBJ1-3; D unclear. The V gene's germline CDR1 is LGHDT and CDR2 YNNKEL (reference sequence). The CDR3 runs to 15 residues. The ends were cut back, 1 base at V and 1 base at J, with 8 bases in the middle. The variable domain in full, with the rest retrieved from reference TRBV3-1 and TRBJ1-3, is DTAVSQTPKYLVTQMGNDKSIKCEQNLGHDTMYWYKQDSKKFLKIMFSYNNKELIINETVPNRFSPKSPDKAHLNLHINSLELGDSAVYFCASSQGTGSGNTIYFGEGSWLTVV.

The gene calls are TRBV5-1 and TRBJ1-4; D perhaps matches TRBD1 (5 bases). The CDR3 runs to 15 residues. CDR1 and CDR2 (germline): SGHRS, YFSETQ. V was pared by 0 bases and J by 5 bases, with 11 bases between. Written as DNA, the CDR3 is TGCGCCAGCAGCTTGGGTCGGGACTTCAATGAAAAACTGTTTTTT. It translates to CASSLGRDFNEKLFF.

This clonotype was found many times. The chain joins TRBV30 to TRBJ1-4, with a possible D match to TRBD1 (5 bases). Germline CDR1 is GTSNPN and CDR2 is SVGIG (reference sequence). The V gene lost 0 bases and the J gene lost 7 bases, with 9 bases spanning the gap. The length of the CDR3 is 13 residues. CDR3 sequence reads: CAWSVPGREKLFF. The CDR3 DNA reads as TGTGCCTGGAGTGTCCCGGGGCGTGAAAAACTGTTTTTT. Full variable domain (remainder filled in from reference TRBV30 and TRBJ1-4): SQTIHQWPATLVQPVGSPLSLECTVEGTSNPNLYWYRQAAGRGLQLLFYSVGIGQISSEVPQNLSASRPQDRQFILSSKKLLLSDSGFYLCAWSVPGREKLFFGSGTQLSVL.

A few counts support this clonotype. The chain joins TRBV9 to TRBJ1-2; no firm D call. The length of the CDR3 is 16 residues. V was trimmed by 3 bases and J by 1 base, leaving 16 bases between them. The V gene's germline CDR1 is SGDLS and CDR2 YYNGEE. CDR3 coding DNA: TGTGCCAGCAGCGCCGGGGTACAGAAGATTAACTATGGCTACACCTTC. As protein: CASSAGVQKINYGYTF.

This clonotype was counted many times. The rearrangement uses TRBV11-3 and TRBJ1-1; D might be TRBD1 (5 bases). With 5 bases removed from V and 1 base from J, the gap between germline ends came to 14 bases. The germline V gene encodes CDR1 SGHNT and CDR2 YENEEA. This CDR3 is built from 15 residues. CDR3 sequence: CASSDERGENTEAFF. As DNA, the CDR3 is TGTGCCAGCAGCGATGAGCGGGGGGAGAACACTGAAGCTTTCTTT.

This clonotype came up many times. CDR3 loop: CATSQDGNTIYF. The DNA for the CDR3 is TGTGCCACCAGTCAAGACGGAAACACCATATATTTT. The genes are TRBV24-1 and TRBJ1-3; D is unclear. The CDR3 contains 12 residues. The V gene's germline CDR1 is KGHDR and CDR2 SFDVKD. Trimming removed 6 bases from V and 4 bases from J, with 6 bases in between.

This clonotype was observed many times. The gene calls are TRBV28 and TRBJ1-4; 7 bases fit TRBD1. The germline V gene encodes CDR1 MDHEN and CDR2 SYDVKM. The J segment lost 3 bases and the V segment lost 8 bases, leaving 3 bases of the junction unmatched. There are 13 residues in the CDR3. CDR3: CASAGQSNEKLFF. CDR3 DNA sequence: TGTGCCAGCGCGGGACAGTCTAATGAAAAACTGTTTTTT. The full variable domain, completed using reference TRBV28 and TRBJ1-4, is DVKVTQSSRYLVKRTGEKVFLECVQDMDHENMFWYRQDPGLGLRLIYFSYDVKMKEKGDIPEGYSVSREKKERFSLILESASTNQTSMYLCASAGQSNEKLFFGSGTQLSVL.

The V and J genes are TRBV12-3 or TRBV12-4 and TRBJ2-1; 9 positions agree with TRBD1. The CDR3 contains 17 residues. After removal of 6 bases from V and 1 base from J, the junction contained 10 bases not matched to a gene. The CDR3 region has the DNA TGTGCCAGCAGCTCTAAACAGGGGGCCTCGTCCTACAATGAGCAGTTCTTC. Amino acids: CASSSKQGASSYNEQFF.

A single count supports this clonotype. CDR3: CASSLLSSSYNEQFF. The DNA of the CDR3 is TGTGCCAGCAGCTTACTGTCTAGCTCCTACAATGAGCAGTTCTTC. The chain uses TRBV7-3 and TRBJ2-1; D ambiguous. This CDR3 is built from 15 residues. The V gene lost 2 bases and the J gene lost 0 bases, with 8 bases spanning the gap. From germline, CDR1 is SGHTA and CDR2 FQGTGA.

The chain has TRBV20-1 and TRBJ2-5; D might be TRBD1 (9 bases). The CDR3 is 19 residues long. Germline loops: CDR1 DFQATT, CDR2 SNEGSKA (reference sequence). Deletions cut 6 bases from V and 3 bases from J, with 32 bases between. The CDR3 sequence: CSARDREFAGGPLKETQYF. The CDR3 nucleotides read TGCAGTGCGAGGGACAGGGAGTTTGCGGGGGGCCCCCTCAAAGAGACCCAGTACTTC.

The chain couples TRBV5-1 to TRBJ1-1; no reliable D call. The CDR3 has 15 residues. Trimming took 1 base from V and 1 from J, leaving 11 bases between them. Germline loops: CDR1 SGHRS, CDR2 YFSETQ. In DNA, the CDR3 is TGCGCCAGCAGCTTGTTTACAGCCAGGAACACTGAAGCTTTCTTT. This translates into CASSLFTARNTEAFF.

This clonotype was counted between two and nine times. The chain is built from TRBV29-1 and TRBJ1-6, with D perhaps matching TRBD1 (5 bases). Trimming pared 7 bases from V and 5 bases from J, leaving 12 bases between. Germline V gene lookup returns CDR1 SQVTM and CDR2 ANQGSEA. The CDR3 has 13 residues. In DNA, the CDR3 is TGCAGCGCGGGGACCTCAGATAATTCACCCCTCCACTTT. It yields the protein CSAGTSDNSPLHF.